The text below deals with one T cell receptor beta chain. The method was immunoSEQ multiplex PCR; TCRdb's version includes in-frame clones alone and lacks a portion of them. Among 150,000 or so clones listed, approximately 80% were seen once. The CDR3 is made up of 14 amino acids. CDR1 and CDR2 from the germline V gene are SEHNR and FQNEAQ (reference sequence). V lost 2 bases to trimming and J lost 0 bases, with 7 bases between them. The data stem from a study of cytomegalovirus exposure and HLA in healthy donors. Overall study context: The approximately 110 validation repertoires, a later analysis reported, used the same platform as the 600 to 700 first-cohort repertoires.

This receptor was taken from a young man in good health and CMV-seropositive. Sequences were obtained from PBMCs. The chain combines TRBV7-9 with TRBJ1-2; D might be TRBD1 (5 bases). CDR3 nucleotide sequence: TGTGCCAGCAGCTTACAGGGCCCTAACTATGGCTACACCTTC. Its protein product is CASSLQGPNYGYTF.